The clone carrying this T cell receptor beta chain was recorded only once. CDR1 and CDR2 from the germline V gene are SGHDN and FVKESK. The junction had 3 bases not matched to a gene; V was cut back by 6 bases and J by 4 bases. The CDR3 contains 13 residues. The sample comes from a study of cytomegalovirus exposure and HLA in healthy donors. Study-level information: An early data release held 80 million or so unique TCRs from HLA-typed donors.

Each of the donors was a healthy bone marrow donor. Nominally healthy donors provided the samples, though records likely missed some immune exposures. PCR was performed using 60 Vbeta and 13 Jbeta primers. Here immunoSEQ multiplex PCR was the method, and the copy in TCRdb shows in-frame clones only, minus some. The table shows some 250,000 clones, with about 80% occurring only once. The TCR comes from a woman in her fifties or sixties in good health and CMV-seropositive. The sequenced sample consisted of PBMCs. The genes are TRBV14 and TRBJ2-1, with 7 bases matching TRBD1. The CDR3 is CASRQQGYNEQFF. The CDR3 DNA sequence: TGTGCCAGCAGACAACAGGGGTACAATGAGCAGTTCTTC.